This TCR beta chain is from a study of blood T cell repertoires in COVID-19 (dated by TCRdb to the early 2020s). Looking at the study overall: The collaborator samples originated in the United States, Italy and Spain and spanned the acute and convalescent phases of COVID-19. The repertoires were released in a freely available public database meant as a resource for research on the immune response to SARS-CoV-2. The samples were drawn from two sources: the first 160 participants of the ongoing ImmuneRACE study, and 1,000 to 1,500 subjects contributed by 6 global collaborators. The dataset comprised deeply sampled blood TCRbeta repertoires from subjects exposed to, actively infected with, or recovered from COVID-19. A de-identified subject ID, COVID-19 status, age in years and sex were almost always included in the sample metadata. Where available, HLA class I and class II types were obtained from metadata supplied by the sample provider rather than from assay-based typing. The prospective study material was composed of cDNA or gDNA derived from T cells, B-cell-depleted T cells, or PBMCs. Beyond this particular receptor, the publication reports: The amount of clinical and demographic metadata varied by source and participant and was provided uncurated.

In the prospective study, participants were 18 to 89 years old, resided in about two dozen geographic areas of the United States, and were enrolled through a virtual design. To assign participants to cohorts, the prospective study relied on clinical history that participants themselves reported in a screening survey and a study questionnaire. ImmuneRACE Cohort 3 recovered participants were defined by two consecutive negative NP/OP PCR tests, healthcare professional clearance, or symptom resolution. Mobile phlebotomists in the prospective study collected whole blood, serum and a nasopharyngeal or oropharyngeal swab from every participant. Prospective study participants could optionally give additional blood draws and questionnaires over an approximately 2-month period. Before DNA extraction, prospective study blood samples were shipped either frozen or at room temperature. The immunoSEQ Assay, a bias-controlled multiplex PCR, was used to amplify TCRbeta CDR3 regions from genomic DNA. The paper's processing steps were these. The number of nucleated cells in each sample was estimated by amplification of reference gene primers within the assay. Sequence reads were collapsed and filtered to measure the absolute abundance of every unique TCRbeta CDR3 rearrangement. For each sample, productive Simpson clonality was calculated as the square root of Simpson's diversity index over productive rearrangements. Entries here come from immuneACCESS through TCRdb and include only in-frame sequences with V and J called. Some clones fail to appear in such tables; in the studies checked, an unresolved V gene covers under half of the shortfall, and the cause of the remainder is unknown. V, J and clone size are those of that table, while D and trimming were read from the DNA. Across this sample there are some 200,000 clones, with around 82% seen only once. 6.5% to 9.5% of the sample belongs to the ten largest clones.

As encoded in the germline V gene, CDR1 is SNHLY while CDR2 is FYNNEI. Trimming removed 8 bases from V and 6 bases from J, leaving 16 bases between the germline ends. Its CDR3 holds 13 amino acids, cysteine through phenylalanine. CDR3 DNA only is kept here, 39 bases in frame from base 1. Remarks on this clone: The antigen it binds to is not known. No per-base quality is available; no much larger clone lies one base away.

The specimen was PBMCs or T cells enriched from blood (not recorded which). In this chain, TRBV2 is recombined with TRBJ1-2, with a tentative D gene TRBD1 over 5 matching bases. This TCR derives from a man aged 35-49 years who had recovered from COVID-19. The base sequence is TGTGCCAGCCGACGGGGGGGTCGCGATGGCTACACCTTC. This codes for CASRRGGRDGYTF.